This section outlines one T cell receptor (beta chain) sequence together with its context. Its antigen remains unidentified. No much larger clonotype is one base removed from it; base qualities were not supplied. The data derive from a study of T cell responses to AZD1222 COVID-19 vaccine (dated by TCRdb to the early 2020s). General notes on the study: A total of under 250 trial participants underwent TCR sequencing, of whom about 200 had received two doses of AZD1222 and approximately 26 had received two doses of the MenACWY control vaccine. Enrollment into the trials was organized by age into subgroups of 18-55, 56-69 and 70-plus years, and those subgroups contained about 160, 30 and 59 TCR-sequenced participants, respectively.

The CDR3 regions of human TCRbeta chains were analyzed by immunosequencing. On the study's bioinformatics: TCRs in the repertoires were compared against a reference library of SARS-CoV-2-specific TCRs that had been generated with the MIRA antigen-specificity platform. Breadth meant the fraction of unique TCRs that were SARS-CoV-2-associated, whereas depth meant the fraction of total T cells that were SARS-CoV-2-associated. Using the MIRA data, each spike-specific TCR was mapped to the spike region that the TCR reacts to and placed in a CD4 or CD8 class. Log10-transformed breadth and depth values were compared by one-way ANOVA with Sidak's multiple comparisons tests. The table was pulled from immuneACCESS by TCRdb, which kept in-frame rearrangements only. Such tables lose some clones; where checked, under half of the loss comes from unresolved V genes, and the rest has no known cause. V and J calls and clone size are those listed in that table; D and trimming were worked out from the DNA. The sample table shows roughly 150,000 clones, and 70% to 90% are seen once. The top ten hold around 3% of the sample.

General findings and caveats noted by the study authors: Participants were mostly white British, with more females than males. The authors suggested clonal diversity may have been underestimated. Because no samples from the day 14 peak response were available, repertoires could be characterized only after the peak T cell response. A significant rise in spike-specific TCR breadth and depth was observed after two AZD1222 doses relative to day 0 and relative to MenACWY recipients. Vaccine-associated CD4 TCRs spanned the whole spike protein, with dominant responses in regions 160-218 and 743-854. Reportedly, almost half of the unique spike-specific TCRs recognized epitopes lying outside the regions that are mutated in the B.1.351 and B.1.1.7 variants. In the small 56-69-year group, the increase in depth fell short of significance, most likely because of low power. Conclusions about previously exposed vaccinees were limited because only a handful of AZD1222 recipients were SARS-CoV-2 seropositive at baseline.

Reading the label with the study, this specimen's time point is: about 28 days (+/-7) after the second vaccine dose. AZD1222 recipients with second doses at about 4 weeks or about 12 weeks were pooled, because spike-specific TCR depth and breadth did not differ between schedules. The vaccinee samples were drawn from two UK trials, COV001 and COV002, one of which was a single-blind randomized controlled phase 2/3 trial testing AZD1222 (ChAdOx1 nCoV-19) in healthy adults. For TCRbeta chain sequencing, PBMC samples were collected from trial participants at day 0 and at day 28 after the second dose. The CDR3 contains 16 residues, cysteine and phenylalanine counted. The entry retains the CDR3 DNA only, 48 bases that are in frame from base 1. Cut back by 7 bases and 0 bases, the V and J ends lie 16 bases apart. Per the germline V gene (reference sequence), LNHDA is the CDR1 and SQIVND is the CDR2.

The sequence was obtained from an adult who received the AZD1222 COVID-19 vaccine. Sequenced material: peripheral blood, taken 28 days after the second AZD1222 dose. This receptor chain uses TRBV19 and TRBJ1-3; there is no confident call for the D gene. Here is the DNA: TGTGCCAGTACTCCCTTGGCACGCAGCTCTGGAAACACCATATATTTT. Translated, it gives CASTPLARSSGNTIYF.